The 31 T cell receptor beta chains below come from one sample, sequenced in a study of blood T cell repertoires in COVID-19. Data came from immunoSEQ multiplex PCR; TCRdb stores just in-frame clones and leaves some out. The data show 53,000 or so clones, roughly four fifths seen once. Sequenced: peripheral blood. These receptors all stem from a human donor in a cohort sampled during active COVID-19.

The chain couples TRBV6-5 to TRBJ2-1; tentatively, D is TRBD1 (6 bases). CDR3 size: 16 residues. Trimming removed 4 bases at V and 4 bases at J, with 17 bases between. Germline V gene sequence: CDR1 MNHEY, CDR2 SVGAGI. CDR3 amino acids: CASSLWGPPPYNEQFF. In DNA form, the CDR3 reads TGTGCCAGCAGTTTGTGGGGGCCCCCGCCGTACAATGAGCAGTTCTTC.

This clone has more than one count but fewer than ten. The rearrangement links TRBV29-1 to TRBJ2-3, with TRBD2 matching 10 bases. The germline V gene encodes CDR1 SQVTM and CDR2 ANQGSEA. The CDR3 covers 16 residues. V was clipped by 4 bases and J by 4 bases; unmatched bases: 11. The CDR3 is CSVGRSSGRAADTQYF. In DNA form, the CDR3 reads TGCAGCGTTGGACGCAGCAGCGGGAGGGCCGCAGATACGCAGTATTTT.

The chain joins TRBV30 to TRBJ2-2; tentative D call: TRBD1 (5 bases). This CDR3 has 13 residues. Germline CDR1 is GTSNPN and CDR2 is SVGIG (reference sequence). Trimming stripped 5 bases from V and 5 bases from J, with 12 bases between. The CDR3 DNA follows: TGTGCCTGGGGGCAGGGTGGGACCGGGGAGCTGTTTTTT. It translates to CAWGQGGTGELFF.

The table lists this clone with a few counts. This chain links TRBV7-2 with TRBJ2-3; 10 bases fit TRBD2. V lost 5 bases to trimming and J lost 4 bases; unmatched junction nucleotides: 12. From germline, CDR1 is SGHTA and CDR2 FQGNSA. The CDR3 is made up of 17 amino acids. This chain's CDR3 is CASSLSGGPFRADTQYF. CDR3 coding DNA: TGTGCCAGCAGCCTTAGCGGGGGGCCCTTTCGGGCAGATACGCAGTATTTT. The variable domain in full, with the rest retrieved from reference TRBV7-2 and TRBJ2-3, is GAGVSQSPSNKVTEKGKDVELRCDPISGHTALYWYRQSLGQGLEFLIYFQGNSAPDKSGLPSDRFSAERTGGSVSTLTIQRTQQEDSAVYLCASSLSGGPFRADTQYFGPGTRLTVL.

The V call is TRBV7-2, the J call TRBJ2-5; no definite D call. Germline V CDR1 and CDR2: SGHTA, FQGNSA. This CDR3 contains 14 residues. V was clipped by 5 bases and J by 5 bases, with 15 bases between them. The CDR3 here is CASSPRTILETQYF. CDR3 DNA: TGTGCCAGCAGCCCGAGAACTATTCTGGAGACCCAGTACTTC.

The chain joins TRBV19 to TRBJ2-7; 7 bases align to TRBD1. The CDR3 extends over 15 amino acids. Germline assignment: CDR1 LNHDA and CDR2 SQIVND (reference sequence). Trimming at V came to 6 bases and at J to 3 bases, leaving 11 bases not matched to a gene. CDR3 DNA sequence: TGTGCCAGTAGCCGAGGGGGCAGAAGTCTCTACGAGCAGTACTTC. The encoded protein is CASSRGGRSLYEQYF.

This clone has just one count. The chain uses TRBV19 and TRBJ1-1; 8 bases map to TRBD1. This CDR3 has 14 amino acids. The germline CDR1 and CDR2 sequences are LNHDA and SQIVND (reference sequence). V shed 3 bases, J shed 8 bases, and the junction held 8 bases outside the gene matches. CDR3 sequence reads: CASSITGTGGEAFF. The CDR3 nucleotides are TGTGCCAGTAGTATCACCGGGACAGGAGGCGAAGCTTTCTTT.

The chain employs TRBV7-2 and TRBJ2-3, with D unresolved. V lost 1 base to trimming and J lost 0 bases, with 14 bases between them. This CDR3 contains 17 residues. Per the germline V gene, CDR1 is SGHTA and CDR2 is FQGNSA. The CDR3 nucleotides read TGTGCCAGCAGCTTAGACCTAAGCGCTCCTAGCACAGATACGCAGTATTTT. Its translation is CASSLDLSAPSTDTQYF.

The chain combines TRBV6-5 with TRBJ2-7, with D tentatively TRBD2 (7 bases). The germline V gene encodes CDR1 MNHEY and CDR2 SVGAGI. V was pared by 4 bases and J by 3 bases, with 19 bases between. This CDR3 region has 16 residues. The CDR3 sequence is CASSLREGEAVYEQYF. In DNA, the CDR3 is TGTGCCAGCAGTTTAAGGGAGGGGGAGGCAGTCTACGAGCAGTACTTC.

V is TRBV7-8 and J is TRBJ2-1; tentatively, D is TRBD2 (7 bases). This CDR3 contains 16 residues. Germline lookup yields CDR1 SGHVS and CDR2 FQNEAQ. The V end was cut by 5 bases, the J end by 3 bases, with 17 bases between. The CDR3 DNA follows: TGTGCCAGCAGCCCGGGCCGGGGGGCGGTCTACAATGAGCAGTTCTTC. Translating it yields CASSPGRGAVYNEQFF.

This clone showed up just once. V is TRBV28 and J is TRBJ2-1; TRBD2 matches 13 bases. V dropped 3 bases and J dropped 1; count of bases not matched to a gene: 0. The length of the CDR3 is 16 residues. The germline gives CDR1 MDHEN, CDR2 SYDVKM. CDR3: CASSLGLAGSYNEQFF. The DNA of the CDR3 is TGTGCCAGCAGTTTGGGACTAGCGGGATCCTACAATGAGCAGTTCTTC.

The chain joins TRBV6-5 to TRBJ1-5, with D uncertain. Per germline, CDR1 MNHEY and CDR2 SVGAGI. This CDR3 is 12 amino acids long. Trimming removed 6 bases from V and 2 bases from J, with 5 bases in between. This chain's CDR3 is CASRRGNQPQHF. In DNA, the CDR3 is TGTGCCAGCAGGAGGGGCAATCAGCCCCAGCATTTT.

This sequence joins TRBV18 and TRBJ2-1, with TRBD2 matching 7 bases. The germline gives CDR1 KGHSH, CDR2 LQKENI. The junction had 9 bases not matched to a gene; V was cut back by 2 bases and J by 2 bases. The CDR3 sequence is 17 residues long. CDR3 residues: CASSPAPTSATYNEQFF. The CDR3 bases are TGTGCCAGCTCACCAGCCCCCACTAGCGCTACCTACAATGAGCAGTTCTTC.

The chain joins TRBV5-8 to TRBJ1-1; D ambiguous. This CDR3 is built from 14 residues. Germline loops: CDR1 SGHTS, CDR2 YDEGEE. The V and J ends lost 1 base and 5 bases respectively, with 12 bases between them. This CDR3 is CASSLWADLTEAFF. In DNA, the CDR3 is TGTGCCAGCAGCTTGTGGGCAGACCTTACTGAAGCTTTCTTT.

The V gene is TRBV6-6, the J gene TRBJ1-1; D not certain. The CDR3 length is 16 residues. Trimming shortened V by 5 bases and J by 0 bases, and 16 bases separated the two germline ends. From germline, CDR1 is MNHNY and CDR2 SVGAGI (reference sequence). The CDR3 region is CASSTFDGKMNTEAFF. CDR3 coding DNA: TGTGCCAGCAGTACATTTGACGGGAAGATGAACACTGAAGCTTTCTTT.

CDR3 residues: CASSPGRRAQYF. CDR3 bases: TGTGCCAGCAGCCCAGGGCGCCGAGCGCAGTATTTT. This chain joins TRBV14 and TRBJ2-3; tentatively, D is TRBD1 (5 bases). Germline assignment: CDR1 SGHDN and CDR2 FVKESK. The CDR3 has 12 residues. Trimming shortened V by 4 bases and J by 10 bases, and 12 bases separated the two germline ends.

The CDR3 nucleotides are TGTGCCAGCAACCCCAGCGGGGACCCCACAGATACGCAGTATTTT. This sequence encodes CASNPSGDPTDTQYF. V usage is TRBV28 and J usage is TRBJ2-3, with TRBD2 matching 7 bases. The CDR3 is 15 residues long. With V trimmed by 7 bases and J by 2 bases, 9 bases remained unmatched. Germline V CDR1 and CDR2: MDHEN, SYDVKM. Filled out from reference TRBV28 and TRBJ2-3, the complete variable domain reads DVKVTQSSRYLVKRTGEKVFLECVQDMDHENMFWYRQDPGLGLRLIYFSYDVKMKEKGDIPEGYSVSREKKERFSLILESASTNQTSMYLCASNPSGDPTDTQYFGPGTRLTVL.

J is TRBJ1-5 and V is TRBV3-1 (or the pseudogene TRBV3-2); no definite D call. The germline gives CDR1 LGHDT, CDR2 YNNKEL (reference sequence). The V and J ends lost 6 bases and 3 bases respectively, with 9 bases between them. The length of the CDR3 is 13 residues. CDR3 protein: CASSPGVNQPQHF. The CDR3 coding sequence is TGTGCCAGCAGTCCCGGTGTCAATCAGCCCCAGCATTTT.

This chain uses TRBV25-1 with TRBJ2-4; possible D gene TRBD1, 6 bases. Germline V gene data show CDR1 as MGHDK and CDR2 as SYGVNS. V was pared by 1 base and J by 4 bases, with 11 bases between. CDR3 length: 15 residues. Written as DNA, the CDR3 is TGTGCCAGCAGTGAATTGAGGACAGATAAAAACATTCAGTACTTC. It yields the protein CASSELRTDKNIQYF.

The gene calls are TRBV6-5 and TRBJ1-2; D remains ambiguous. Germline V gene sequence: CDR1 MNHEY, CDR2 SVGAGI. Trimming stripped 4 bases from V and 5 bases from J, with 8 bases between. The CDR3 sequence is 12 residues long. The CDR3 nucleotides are TGTGCCAGCAGTTTGAGAGGGTATGGCTACACCTTC. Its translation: CASSLRGYGYTF.

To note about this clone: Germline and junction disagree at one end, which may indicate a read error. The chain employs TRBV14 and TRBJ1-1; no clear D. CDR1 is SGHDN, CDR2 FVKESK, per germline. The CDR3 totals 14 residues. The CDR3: CASSLPGMNTEAFF. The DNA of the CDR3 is TGTGCCAGCAGCCTTCCGGGGATGAATACTGAAGCTTTCTTT. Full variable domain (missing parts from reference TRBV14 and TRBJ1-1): EAGVTQFPSHSVIEKGQTVTLRCDPISGHDNLYWYRRVMGKEIKFLLHFVKESKQDESGMPNNRFLAERTGGTYSTLKVQPAELEDSGVYFCASSLPGMNTEAFFGQGTRLTVV.

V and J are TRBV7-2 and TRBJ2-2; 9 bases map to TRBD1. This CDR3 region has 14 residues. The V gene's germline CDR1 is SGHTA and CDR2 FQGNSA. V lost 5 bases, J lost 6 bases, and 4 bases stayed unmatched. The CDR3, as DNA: TGTGCCAGCAGCCTAAGACAGGGGGCCGGGGAGCTGTTTTTT. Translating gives CASSLRQGAGELFF.

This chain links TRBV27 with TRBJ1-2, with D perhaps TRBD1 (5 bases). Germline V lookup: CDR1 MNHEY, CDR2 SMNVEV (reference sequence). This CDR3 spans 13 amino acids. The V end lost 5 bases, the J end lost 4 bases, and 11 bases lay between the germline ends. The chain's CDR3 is CASSRGILYGYTF. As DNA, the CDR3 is TGTGCCAGCAGTCGGGGGATCCTCTATGGCTACACCTTC.

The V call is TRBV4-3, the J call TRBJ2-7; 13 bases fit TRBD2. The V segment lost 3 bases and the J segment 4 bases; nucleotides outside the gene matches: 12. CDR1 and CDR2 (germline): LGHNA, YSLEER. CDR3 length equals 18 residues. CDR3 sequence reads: CASSQRLAGGPGEYEQYF. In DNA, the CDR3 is TGCGCCAGCAGCCAGCGACTAGCGGGGGGCCCTGGAGAGTACGAGCAGTACTTC.

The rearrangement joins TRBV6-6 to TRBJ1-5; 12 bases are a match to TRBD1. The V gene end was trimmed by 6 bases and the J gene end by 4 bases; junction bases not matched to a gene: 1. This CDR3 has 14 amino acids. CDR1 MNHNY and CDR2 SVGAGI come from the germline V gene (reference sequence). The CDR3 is CASRGQGANQPQHF. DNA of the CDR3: TGTGCCAGCAGGGGACAGGGGGCAAATCAGCCCCAGCATTTT.

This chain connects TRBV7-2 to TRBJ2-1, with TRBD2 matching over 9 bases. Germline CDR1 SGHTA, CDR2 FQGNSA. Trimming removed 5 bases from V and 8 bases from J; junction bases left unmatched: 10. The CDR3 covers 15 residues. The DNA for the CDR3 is TGTGCCAGCAGCACTGCGGGGGGGCAAATCGATGAGCAGTTCTTC. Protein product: CASSTAGGQIDEQFF.

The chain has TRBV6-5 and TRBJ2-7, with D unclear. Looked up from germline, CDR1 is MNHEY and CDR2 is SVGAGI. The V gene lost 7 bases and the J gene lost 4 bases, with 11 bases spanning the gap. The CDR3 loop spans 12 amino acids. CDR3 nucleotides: TGTGCCAGCAACTTAGAACTATACGAGCAGTACTTC. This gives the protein CASNLELYEQYF.

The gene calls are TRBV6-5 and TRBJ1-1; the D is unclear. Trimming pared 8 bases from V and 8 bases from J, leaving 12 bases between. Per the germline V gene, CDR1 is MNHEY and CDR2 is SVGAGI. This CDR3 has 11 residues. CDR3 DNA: TGTGCCAGCGGGTGGGCCCGGGAAGCTTTCTTT. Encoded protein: CASGWAREAFF.

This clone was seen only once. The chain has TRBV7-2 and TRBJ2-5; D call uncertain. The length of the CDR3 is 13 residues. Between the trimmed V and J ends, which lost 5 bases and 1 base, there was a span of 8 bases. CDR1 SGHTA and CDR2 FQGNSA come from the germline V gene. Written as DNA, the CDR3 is TGTGCCAGCAGCCTATCCCCCCAAGAGACCCAGTACTTC. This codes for CASSLSPQETQYF.

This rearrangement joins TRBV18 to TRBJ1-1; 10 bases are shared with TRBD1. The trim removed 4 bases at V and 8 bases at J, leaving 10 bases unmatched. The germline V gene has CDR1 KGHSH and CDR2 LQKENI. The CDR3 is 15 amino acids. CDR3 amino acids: CASSQNRDRGPEAFF. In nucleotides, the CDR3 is TGTGCCAGCTCACAGAACCGGGACAGGGGCCCCGAAGCTTTCTTT.

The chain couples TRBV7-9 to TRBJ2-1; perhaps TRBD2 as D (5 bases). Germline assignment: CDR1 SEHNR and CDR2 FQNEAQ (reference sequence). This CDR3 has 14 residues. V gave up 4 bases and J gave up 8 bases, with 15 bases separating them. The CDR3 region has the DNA TGTGCCAGCAGCTCGGACTTACCTAGGGATGAGCAGTTCTTC. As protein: CASSSDLPRDEQFF.